The 4 T cell receptor beta chains given below trace back to one sample, sequenced in a study of blood T cell repertoires in COVID-19. Assay: immunoSEQ multiplex PCR; the TCRdb copy retains only in-frame clones and omits some. The table records about 210,000 clones, 80% of them present only once. The sample was peripheral blood. The source of these receptors is a woman in her 70s with acute or convalescent COVID-19.

CDR3 sequence: CATSDPGTGAQPQHF. The CDR3, as DNA: TGTGCCACCAGTGACCCCGGGACAGGGGCTCAGCCCCAGCATTTT. J is TRBJ1-5 and V is TRBV24-1, with 10 bases lining up with TRBD1. The CDR3 contains 15 residues. In germline, CDR1 is KGHDR, CDR2 SFDVKD. After removal of 4 bases from V and 6 bases from J, the junction contained 5 bases not matched to a gene.

CDR3 nucleotides: TGCGCCAGCAGCTTGGCCCCACGAGTGGGCGGGGGAGAGACCCAGTACTTC. Translating gives CASSLAPRVGGGETQYF. The rearrangement uses TRBV5-1 and TRBJ2-5; 7 nucleotides match TRBD2. V lost 0 bases and J lost 4; bases outside the gene matches: 12. This CDR3 has 17 residues. CDR1 and CDR2 (germline): SGHRS, YFSETQ.

V and J are TRBV7-2 and TRBJ2-3, with D perhaps TRBD2 (6 bases). The germline V gene has CDR1 SGHTA and CDR2 FQGNSA. The V end lost 3 bases, the J end lost 5 bases, and 15 bases lay between the germline ends. This CDR3 contains 15 residues. CDR3 sequence reads: CASSLGGLGGDTQYF. CDR3 DNA: TGTGCCAGCAGCTTGGGAGGACTCGGGGGAGATACGCAGTATTTT.

This chain connects TRBV5-1 to TRBJ2-5, with 10 bases lining up with TRBD2. The V gene end was trimmed by 5 bases and the J gene end by 2 bases; junction bases not matched to a gene: 3. Per the germline V gene, CDR1 is SGHRS and CDR2 is YFSETQ. This CDR3 comprises 14 residues. CDR3 residues: CASRTLAGQETQYF. The CDR3 DNA reads as TGCGCCAGCAGGACACTAGCGGGGCAAGAGACCCAGTACTTC. The full variable domain, in which reference TRBV5-1 and TRBJ2-5 provide the parts outside the CDR3, is KAGVTQTPRYLIKTRGQQVTLSCSPISGHRSVSWYQQTPGQGLQFLFEYFSETQRNKGNFPGRFSGRQFSNSRSEMNVSTLELGDSALYLCASRTLAGQETQYFGPGTRLLVL.